The rows below give T cell receptor beta chains drawn from one sample of a study of blood T cells in healthy people across ages. One entry per CDR3 protein results from TCRdb running MiXCR on the 5' RACE reads. The table records some 730,000 distinct CDR3 sequences, about 20% of them present only once. Specimen: blood. The origin of the receptors is a man between 65 and 79 years old in good health. The CDR3 runs from the conserved cysteine through the conserved F or W. The D gene is left open where the match is weak. Only part of the rows carry a size: once, few, many, or a class if the clone is expanded.

v_call	d_call	clone_size	j_call	cdr3_aa	cdr3_nt
TRBV5-1	TRBD1	.	TRBJ2-7	CASSKQGVHEQYF	TGCGCCAGCAGCAAGCAGGGGGTCCACGAGCAGTACTTC
TRBV7-2	.	.	TRBJ2-3	CASSSQRRGLDTQYF	TGTGCCAGCAGCTCTCAAAGGAGGGGTTTAGATACGCAGTATTTT
TRBV9	.	many	TRBJ1-4	CASSASQGGGEKLFF	TGTGCCAGCAGCGCATCACAGGGAGGCGGTGAAAAACTGTTTTTT
TRBV5-1	TRBD2	many	TRBJ2-3	CASSLLAGSTDTQYF	TGTGCCAGCAGCTTATTAGCGGGAAGCACAGATACGCAGTATTTT
TRBV5-1	.	.	TRBJ2-5	CASSLSRGPGQETQYF	TGCGCCAGCAGCTTGAGTCGAGGACCGGGCCAAGAGACCCAGTACTTC
TRBV6-5	.	many	TRBJ2-5	CASTTGDMAKTQYF	TGTGCCAGCACCACCGGAGATATGGCGAAGACCCAGTACTTC
TRBV12-3/TRBV12-4	.	.	TRBJ1-5	CASSFGEGQPQHF	TGTGCCAGCAGTTTTGGGGAGGGTCAGCCCCAGCATTTT
TRBV3-1	TRBD1	.	TRBJ1-1	CASSLYDRGRTEAFF	TGTGCCAGCAGCCTATACGACAGGGGGCGTACTGAAGCTTTCTTT
TRBV9	.	.	TRBJ1-1	CASSVAPSLLHTEAFF	TGTGCCAGCAGCGTAGCTCCCAGTCTACTCCACACTGAAGCTTTCTTT
TRBV29-1	TRBD1	.	TRBJ2-7	CSADLGTGALGEQYF	TGCAGCGCAGATCTCGGGACAGGGGCCCTTGGCGAGCAGTACTTC
TRBV6-5	.	many	TRBJ2-1	CASQASEQTYNEQFF	TGTGCCAGCCAAGCCTCTGAACAAACTTACAATGAGCAGTTCTTC
TRBV3-1	.	.	TRBJ2-3	CASSQGVAVGTDTQYF	TGTGCCAGCAGCCAAGGGGTAGCGGTGGGCACAGATACGCAGTATTTT
TRBV4-1	.	few	TRBJ2-5	CASSQDMAAFDNERFF	TGCGCCAGCAGCCAAGATATGGCCGCCTTTGACAATGAGCGGTTCTTC
TRBV6-5	.	.	TRBJ2-1	CASSYSSGIEQFF	TGTGCCAGCAGTTACTCGAGCGGTATTGAGCAGTTCTTC
TRBV4-3	.	.	TRBJ1-4	CASSQDGPNEKLFF	TGCGCCAGCAGCCAAGACGGGCCGAATGAAAAACTGTTTTTT
TRBV7-2	.	.	TRBJ2-1	CPSSLDGLVGAEQFF	TGTCCCAGCAGCTTAGATGGTCTAGTGGGAGCTGAGCAGTTCTTC
TRBV6-5	.	.	TRBJ2-7	CASSPNPPSSYEQYF	TGTGCCAGCAGCCCCAATCCGCCCAGCTCCTACGAGCAGTACTTC
TRBV18	.	few	TRBJ2-4	CASSRPTERLAKNIQYF	TGTGCCAGCTCACGCCCGACAGAAAGACTAGCCAAAAACATTCAGTACTTC
TRBV5-1	.	.	TRBJ2-2	CASSFGGLPNTGELFF	TGCGCCAGCAGCTTCGGGGGCCTTCCGAACACCGGGGAGCTGTTTTTT
TRBV29-1	.	few	TRBJ2-5	CSVGDHQETQYF	TGCAGCGTTGGGGATCACCAAGAGACCCAGTACTTC
TRBV7-9	.	few	TRBJ1-5	CASSKTGIVGLGNQPQHF	TGTGCCAGCAGCAAAACCGGCATCGTGGGACTTGGCAATCAGCCCCAGCATTTT
TRBV6-5	.	.	TRBJ2-1	CASSYRARLYNEQFF	TGTGCCAGCAGTTACCGGGCGAGACTCTACAATGAGCAGTTCTTC
TRBV6-4	TRBD1	.	TRBJ2-1	CASSDEGASFVSYNEQFF	TGTGCCAGCAGTGACGAGGGGGCCTCCTTTGTCTCCTACAATGAGCAGTTCTTC
TRBV4-3	.	few	TRBJ1-1	CASSQVTAHTEAFF	TGCGCCAGCAGCCAAGTCACAGCACACACTGAAGCTTTCTTT
TRBV20-1	.	.	TRBJ1-5	CSARDGGANQPQHF	TGCAGTGCTCGGGATGGGGGGGCGAATCAGCCCCAGCATTTT
TRBV27	.	.	TRBJ1-6	CASSGGMNSPLHF	TGTGCCAGCAGCGGCGGCATGAATTCACCCCTCCACTTT
TRBV19	TRBD1	few	TRBJ1-4	CASSPTGTENEKLFF	TGTGCCAGTAGTCCTACCGGGACAGAAAATGAAAAACTGTTTTTT
TRBV6-2/TRBV6-3	TRBD1	.	TRBJ1-2	CASRISGQGYGYTF	TGTGCCAGCCGAATCTCGGGACAGGGCTATGGCTACACCTTC
TRBV13	.	.	TRBJ2-2	CASSFQYKELFF	TGTGCCAGCAGCTTTCAATATAAGGAGCTGTTTTTT
TRBV3-1	TRBD2	few	TRBJ2-3	CASSQDIHSGGVFTDTQYF	TGTGCCAGCAGCCAAGATATCCATAGCGGGGGAGTTTTCACAGATACGCAGTATTTT
TRBV20-1	TRBD1	few	TRBJ1-1	CSIDRGKNTEAFF	TGCAGTATCGACAGGGGGAAAAACACTGAAGCTTTCTTT
TRBV11-2	TRBD2	few	TRBJ2-7	CASSPGTNYYEQYF	TGTGCCAGCAGCCCCGGGACTAACTACTACGAGCAGTACTTC
TRBV19	.	.	TRBJ1-3	CASSRPEYSGNTIYF	TGTGCCAGTAGTCGTCCCGAGTACTCTGGAAACACCATATATTTT